This T cell receptor beta chain was captured in a study of Ad26.COV2.S vaccination and SARS-CoV-2 variants. Study in general: Ad26.COV2.S was injected intramuscularly once or twice, 56 days apart. General study points: After vaccination, reports described spike-specific CD8+ and CD4+ T cell responses as showing substantial breadth.

As concerns this clone: The antigen remains undetermined.

The CDR3 is 15 amino acids. Germline CDR1 LGHDT, CDR2 YNNKEL (reference sequence). V dropped 1 base and J dropped 4; count of bases not matched to a gene: 4. Clones were sequenced by immunoSEQ multiplex PCR, and TCRdb holds only the in-frame ones, with some missing. This sample has some 390,000 clones, with 88% found just once. As to treatment: around 19 received Ad26.COV2.S at low or high dose, single or two shots; 5 received placebo; per-sample allocation not given. Sampling was done on day 63 after the first vaccine or placebo injection. V usage is TRBV3-1 (or the pseudogene TRBV3-2) and J usage is TRBJ1-2; 9 positions match TRBD1. The sample consisted of peripheral blood, taken in a trial of Ad26.COV2.S vaccine versus placebo. The sequence came from a person aged 18-65 years who received the Ad26.COV2.S COVID-19 vaccine or a placebo. CDR3 region: CASSQAGQGGYGYTF. As DNA, the CDR3 is TGTGCCAGCAGCCAAGCGGGACAGGGAGGCTATGGCTACACCTTC.